The source of this TCR beta chain is a study of Ad26.COV2.S vaccination and SARS-CoV-2 variants. Notes on the study in general: After vaccination, substantial breadth of spike-specific CD8+ and CD4+ responses was reported.

Sample treatment: about 20 received Ad26.COV2.S at low or high dose, single or two shots; about 5 received placebo; per-sample allocation not given. The samples were gathered on day 63 after the first injection of vaccine or placebo. An adult aged 18-55 years in Boston served as the donor. Ad26.COV2.S expressed prefusion-stabilized spike from the original Wuhan strain. Measured with immunoSEQ multiplex PCR; TCRdb has only the in-frame clones, and not every one. Altogether about 390,000 clones are present, roughly nine tenths being singletons, with the ten largest covering under 3.5%. To note about this clone: Its antigen remains unknown.

Losses at the gene ends were 5 bases for V and 0 bases for J; bases not matched to a gene: 5. Germline CDR1 reads SGHNT; CDR2 reads YENEEA. This CDR3 region has 16 residues. V usage is TRBV11-3 and J usage is TRBJ2-2; 8 bases align to TRBD2. The source of this sequence is a person between 18 and 60 years old who received the Ad26.COV2.S COVID-19 vaccine or a placebo. Here the sequenced sample was peripheral blood, taken in a trial of Ad26.COV2.S vaccine versus placebo. This CDR3 reads CASSPGGGSNTGELFF. The CDR3, as DNA: TGTGCCAGCAGCCCCGGGGGGGGCTCGAACACCGGGGAGCTGTTTTTT.